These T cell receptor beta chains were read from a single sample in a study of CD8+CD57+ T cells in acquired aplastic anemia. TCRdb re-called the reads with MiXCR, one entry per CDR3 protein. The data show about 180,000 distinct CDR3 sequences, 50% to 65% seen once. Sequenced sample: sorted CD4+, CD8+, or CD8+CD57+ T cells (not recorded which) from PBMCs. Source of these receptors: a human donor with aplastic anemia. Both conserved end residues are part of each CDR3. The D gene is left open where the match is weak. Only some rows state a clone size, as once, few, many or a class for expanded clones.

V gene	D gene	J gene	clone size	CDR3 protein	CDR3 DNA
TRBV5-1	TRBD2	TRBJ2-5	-	CASSTSGDKETQYF	TGCGCCAGCAGCACTAGCGGGGACAAAGAGACCCAGTACTTC
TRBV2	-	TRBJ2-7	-	CARLQGRGGGEQYF	TGTGCTAGACTCCAGGGAAGGGGTGGAGGCGAGCAGTACTTC
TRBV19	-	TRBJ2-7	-	CASSIGETAYEQYF	TGTGCCAGTAGTATAGGGGAGACAGCCTACGAGCAGTACTTC
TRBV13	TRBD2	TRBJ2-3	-	CASSPLRLAGGTATQYF	TGTGCCAGCAGTCCCTTGAGACTAGCGGGAGGAACAGCAACGCAGTATTTT
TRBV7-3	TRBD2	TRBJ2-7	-	CASSPSGGGPYEQYF	TGTGCCAGCAGCCCCTCGGGCGGGGGACCCTACGAGCAGTACTTC
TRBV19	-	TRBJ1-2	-	CASSIEGLNYGYTF	TGTGCCAGTAGTATAGAGGGATTGAACTATGGCTACACCTTC
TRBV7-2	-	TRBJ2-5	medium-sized	CASSLVPGGETQYF	TGTGCCAGCAGCTTAGTCCCCGGGGGAGAGACCCAGTACTTC
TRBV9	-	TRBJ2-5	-	CASSDRDSRRETQYF	TGTGCCAGCAGCGACAGGGACTCCCGACGAGAGACCCAGTACTTC
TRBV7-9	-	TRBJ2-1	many	CASSFLGTYNEQFF	TGTGCCAGCAGCTTTCTGGGTACCTACAATGAGCAGTTCTTC
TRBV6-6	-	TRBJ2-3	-	CASSYRRVGSTDTQYF	TGTGCCAGCAGTTACCGCAGGGTTGGAAGCACAGATACGCAGTATTTT
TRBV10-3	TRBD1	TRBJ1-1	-	CAISESYTGGRSKTEAFF	TGTGCCATCAGTGAGTCGTACACAGGGGGCAGGTCGAAGACTGAAGCTTTCTTT
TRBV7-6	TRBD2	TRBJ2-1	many	CASSPSGGAYRDEQFF	TGTGCCAGCAGCCCTAGCGGGGGGGCGTACAGGGATGAGCAGTTCTTC
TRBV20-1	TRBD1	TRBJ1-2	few	CSADNRGRGYTF	TGCAGTGCTGATAACAGGGGTCGCGGCTACACCTTC
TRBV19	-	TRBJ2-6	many	CASSPPEGTGANVLTF	TGTGCCAGTAGTCCTCCGGAGGGTACTGGGGCCAACGTCCTGACTTTC
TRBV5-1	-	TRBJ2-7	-	CASNPQGVTYEQYF	TGCGCCAGCAACCCTCAGGGTGTGACCTACGAGCAGTACTTC
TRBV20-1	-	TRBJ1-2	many	CSASRADSYGYTF	TGCAGTGCTAGTAGGGCGGACTCCTATGGCTACACCTTC
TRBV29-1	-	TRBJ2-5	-	CSVMGQTRETQYF	TGCAGCGTTATGGGCCAAACCCGGGAGACCCAGTACTTC
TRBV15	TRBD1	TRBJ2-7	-	CATSRAGTGGLTYEQYF	TGTGCCACCAGCAGAGCCGGGACAGGGGGACTTACCTACGAGCAGTACTTC
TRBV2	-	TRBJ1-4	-	CASSWSEKLFF	TGTGCCAGCTCCTGGTCTGAAAAACTGTTTTTT
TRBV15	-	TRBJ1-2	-	CATSRSRVRHGYTF	TGTGCCACCAGCCGGAGCAGGGTACGACATGGCTACACCTTC
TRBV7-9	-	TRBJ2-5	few	CATSDEYQETQYF	TGTGCCACCAGTGACGAGTACCAAGAGACCCAGTACTTC
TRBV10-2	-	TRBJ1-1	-	CASSESNGDYGAFF	TGCGCCAGCAGTGAGTCGAATGGGGATTATGGAGCTTTCTTT
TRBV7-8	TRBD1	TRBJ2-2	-	CASSSRQGSNRELFF	TGTGCCAGCAGCTCCCGACAGGGAAGTAACCGGGAGCTGTTTTTT
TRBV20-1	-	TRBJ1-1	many	CSATTGRDTEAFF	TGCAGTGCTACGACAGGACGGGACACTGAAGCTTTCTTT
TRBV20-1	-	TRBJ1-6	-	CSAIMGADASYNSPLHF	TGCAGTGCTATTATGGGGGCGGACGCCTCCTATAATTCACCCCTCCACTTT
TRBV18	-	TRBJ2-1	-	CASTGGGSYNEQFF	TGTGCCAGCACGGGCGGCGGCTCCTACAATGAGCAGTTCTTC
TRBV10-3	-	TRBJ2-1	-	CAISGQNNEQFF	TGTGCCATCAGTGGGCAAAACAATGAGCAGTTCTTC
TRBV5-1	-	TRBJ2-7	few	CASSSGTYYEQYF	TGCGCCAGCAGCTCGGGGACGTACTACGAGCAGTACTTC
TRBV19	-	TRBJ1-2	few	CASSIVNGGYTF	TGTGCCAGTAGTATAGTAAACGGGGGCTACACCTTC
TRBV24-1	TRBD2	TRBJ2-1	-	CATSGRAGSYNEQFF	TGTGCCACCAGCGGGAGGGCCGGTTCCTACAATGAGCAGTTCTTC
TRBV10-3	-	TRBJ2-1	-	CAISEFASSEQFF	TGTGCCATCAGTGAGTTTGCCAGCAGTGAGCAGTTCTTC
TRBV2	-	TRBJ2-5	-	CASTEGLGEYQETQYF	TGTGCCAGCACCGAAGGGCTAGGAGAGTACCAAGAGACCCAGTACTTC
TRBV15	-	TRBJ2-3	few	CATKTRVSTDTQYF	TGTGCCACCAAGACGCGGGTTTCCACAGATACGCAGTATTTT
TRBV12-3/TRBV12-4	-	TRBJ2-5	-	CASGQGEEETQYF	TGTGCCAGCGGGCAGGGGGAGGAAGAGACCCAGTACTTC
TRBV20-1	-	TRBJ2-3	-	CSTLRPVGTDTQYF	TGCAGTACCCTTCGGCCGGTGGGCACAGATACGCAGTATTTT
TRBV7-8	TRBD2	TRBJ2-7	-	CANSLDSGGIYEQYF	TGTGCCAACAGCTTAGATAGCGGGGGCATATACGAGCAGTACTTC
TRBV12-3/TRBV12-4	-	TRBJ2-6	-	CASIQGPSGANVLTF	TGTGCCAGCATTCAGGGACCCTCTGGGGCCAACGTCCTGACTTTC
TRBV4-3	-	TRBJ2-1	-	CASSQVSAAGYNEQFF	TGCGCCAGCAGCCAAGTATCAGCGGCGGGGTACAATGAGCAGTTCTTC
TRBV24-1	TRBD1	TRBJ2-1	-	CATSDSTGTGHHNEQFF	TGTGCCACCAGTGATTCAACCGGGACAGGCCACCACAATGAGCAGTTCTTC
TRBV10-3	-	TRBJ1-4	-	CAISETRNYATNEKLFF	TGTGCCATCAGTGAGACAAGAAACTATGCAACTAATGAAAAACTGTTTTTT
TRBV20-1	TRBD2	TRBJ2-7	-	CSARSGSGSGYEQYF	TGCAGTGCTAGATCGGGGAGCGGGAGTGGTTACGAGCAGTACTTC
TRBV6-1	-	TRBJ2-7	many	CASSEFYEQYF	TGTGCCAGCAGTGAATTCTACGAGCAGTACTTC
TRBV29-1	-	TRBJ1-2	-	CSVEERYGYTF	TGCAGCGTTGAAGAAAGGTATGGCTACACCTTC
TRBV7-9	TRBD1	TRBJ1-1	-	CASNWGQTDTEAFF	TGTGCCAGCAACTGGGGACAGACAGACACTGAAGCTTTCTTT
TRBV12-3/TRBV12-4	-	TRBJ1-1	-	CASSLSSGGNTEAFF	TGTGCCAGCAGTTTATCGTCAGGAGGCAACACTGAAGCTTTCTTT
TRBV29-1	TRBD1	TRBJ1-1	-	CSAPGQGNTEAFF	TGCAGCGCTCCGGGACAGGGGAACACTGAAGCTTTCTTT
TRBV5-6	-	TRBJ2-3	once	CASSRIEEDTQYF	TGTGCCAGCAGCCGGATTGAAGAGGATACGCAGTATTTT
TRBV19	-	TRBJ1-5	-	CASSIGWSNQPQHF	TGTGCCAGTAGTATAGGGTGGAGCAATCAGCCCCAGCATTTT
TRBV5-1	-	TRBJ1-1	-	CASRYGGFTEAFF	TGCGCCAGCAGGTATGGAGGTTTCACTGAAGCTTTCTTT
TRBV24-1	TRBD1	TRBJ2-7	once	CATSPGTGGREQYF	TGTGCCACCAGTCCTGGGACAGGGGGCCGCGAGCAGTACTTC
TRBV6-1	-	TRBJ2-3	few	CASWRGAGGRDTQYF	TGTGCCAGCTGGAGGGGGGCAGGGGGGAGAGATACGCAGTATTTT
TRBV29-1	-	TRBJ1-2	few	CSVSDSSYGYTF	TGCAGCGTTTCCGACAGCAGCTATGGCTACACCTTC
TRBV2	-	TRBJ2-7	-	CASSDIQVLYEQYF	TGTGCCAGCAGTGATATCCAGGTTCTCTACGAGCAGTACTTC
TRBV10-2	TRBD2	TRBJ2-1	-	CASSESVWTSGVQFF	TGCGCCAGCAGTGAGTCAGTGTGGACTAGCGGGGTGCAGTTCTTC
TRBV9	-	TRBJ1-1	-	CASSVGSRLSEAFF	TGTGCCAGCAGCGTAGGGTCACGGCTGAGTGAAGCTTTCTTT